This is a list of T cell receptor beta chains from one sample in a study of blood T cells in healthy people across ages. TCRdb itself ran the 5' RACE reads through MiXCR, one entry per CDR3 protein. This sample yields 1.5 million to 2 million distinct CDR3 sequences, of which 30% to 40% are seen a single time; under 25% belongs to the top ten. Sequenced material: blood. Receptors originate from a human donor in good health. Both conserved end residues are part of each CDR3. The order of the fields is V gene, clone size, D gene, J gene, CDR3 protein, CDR3 DNA. A D gene is named only where the DNA matches it firmly. The size of a clone is reported for some rows only, either as once, few or many, or as a class for expanded clones.

TRBV7-3,.,.,TRBJ1-2,CASSLYPHYGYTF,TGTGCCAGCAGCTTATATCCCCACTATGGCTACACCTTC
TRBV7-9,few,TRBD2,TRBJ2-5,CASSFGRLAGQETQYF,TGTGCCAGCAGCTTCGGTAGACTAGCGGGGCAAGAGACCCAGTACTTC
TRBV20-1,.,TRBD2,TRBJ2-3,CNAKRARGDGTDTQYF,TGCAATGCAAAGCGGGCCCGGGGGGATGGCACAGATACGCAGTATTTT
TRBV7-6,.,TRBD1,TRBJ1-5,CASSLDPGQGNQPQHF,TGTGCCAGCAGTTTAGATCCGGGACAGGGGAATCAGCCCCAGCATTTT
TRBV20-1,few,.,TRBJ2-7,CSALSGTVSYEQYF,TGCAGTGCTCTATCCGGGACCGTTTCCTACGAGCAGTACTTC
TRBV7-6,.,TRBD1,TRBJ1-3,CASSMGQSSGNTIYF,TGTGCCAGCAGCATGGGACAGAGCTCTGGAAACACCATATATTTT
TRBV6-5,few,TRBD2,TRBJ2-5,CASSYYPSGEWETQYF,TGTGCCAGCAGTTACTATCCTAGCGGGGAGTGGGAGACCCAGTACTTC
TRBV7-2,few,TRBD2,TRBJ2-5,CASSPPGSGGTQYF,TGTGCCAGCAGCCCACCGGGAAGCGGGGGGACCCAGTACTTC
TRBV5-8,.,TRBD1,TRBJ1-2,CASSLGAGTASASYTF,TGTGCCAGCAGCTTGGGGGCCGGGACAGCCTCCGCTAGCTACACCTTC
TRBV20-1,.,.,TRBJ1-2,CSARDRGTVGYGYTF,TGCAGTGCTAGAGATAGGGGCACGGTAGGCTATGGCTACACCTTC
TRBV3-1,.,.,TRBJ2-7,CASSRTGRWGEQYF,TGTGCCAGCAGCCGGACTGGGAGATGGGGCGAGCAGTACTTC
TRBV2,few,.,TRBJ2-7,CASSETRDGGWREQYF,TGTGCCAGCAGTGAAACTCGGGACGGGGGTTGGAGGGAGCAGTACTTC
TRBV7-3,.,.,TRBJ1-2,CTSSPEGRANYGYTF,TGTACCAGCAGCCCCGAGGGGAGGGCTAACTATGGCTACACCTTC
TRBV12-3/TRBV12-4,.,TRBD2,TRBJ2-7,CASSLLAGRLGEQYF,TGTGCCAGCAGTCTACTAGCGGGGAGACTCGGGGAGCAGTACTTC
TRBV5-1,.,TRBD1,TRBJ1-2,CASSPSGGGTARNYGYTF,TGCGCCAGCAGCCCCTCGGGAGGCGGGACAGCGAGAAACTATGGCTACACCTTC
TRBV12-5,.,.,TRBJ2-5,CASGSIGETQYF,TGTGCTAGTGGTTCAATAGGGGAGACCCAGTACTTC
TRBV4-1,few,TRBD1,TRBJ2-5,CASSQGGTGYGEQYF,TGCGCCAGCAGCCAAGGGGGGACAGGGTATGGGGAGCAGTACTTC
TRBV20-1,.,.,TRBJ1-2,CSARPYTQGNFYGYTF,TGCAGTGCTAGACCCTACACGCAGGGGAATTTCTATGGCTACACCTTC
TRBV2,.,.,TRBJ2-1,CASFSPGLLGGNEQFF,TGTGCCAGCTTTAGCCCAGGGCTCCTAGGGGGGAATGAGCAGTTCTTC
TRBV3-1,.,.,TRBJ2-2,CASSPQAVSTGELFF,TGTGCCAGCAGTCCGCAGGCCGTCAGCACCGGGGAGCTGTTTTTT